Listed below are T cell receptor beta chains from one sample, sequenced in a study of blood T cell repertoires in COVID-19. Here immunoSEQ multiplex PCR was the method, and the copy in TCRdb shows in-frame clones only, minus some. The table records about 150,000 clones, around 83% of them present only once. Sequences were obtained from peripheral blood. These receptors were collected from a woman in her forties or fifties in a cohort sampled during active or convalescent COVID-19. The CDR3 runs from the conserved cysteine through the conserved F or W. Part of the rows lack a size; the others show once, few, many or a class for expanded clones.

j_call v_call clone_size cdr3_aa
TRBJ2-5 TRBV5-1 NA CASTNPGGETQYF
TRBJ1-5 TRBV19 NA CASSVRYSNQPQHF
TRBJ1-1 TRBV28 NA CASSLKAVKAFF
TRBJ2-1 TRBV6-6 NA CASRTGTGRRNEQFF
TRBJ1-4 TRBV7-8 NA CASSLSGNFNEKLFF
TRBJ1-5 TRBV6-5 NA CASRVTGGLQPQHF
TRBJ1-3 TRBV2 NA CASSYQGGPNSGNTIYF
TRBJ1-5 TRBV10-3 once CAISEVTVNQPQHF
TRBJ2-7 TRBV7-2 NA CASSLGGQGAQEQYF
TRBJ2-1 TRBV25-1 NA CASSDTGGSYNEQFF
TRBJ1-1 TRBV7-2 NA CASSLREDTEAFF
TRBJ1-5 TRBV2 NA CASSPGWYNQPQHF
TRBJ1-1 TRBV12-3/TRBV12-4 NA CASSSSGTEAFF
TRBJ1-1 TRBV7-9 NA CASSLAGVAEAFF
TRBJ1-2 TRBV7-9 NA CASSQDGQIGDGYTF
TRBJ1-3 TRBV7-9 NA CASSPYRTVSGNTIYF
TRBJ2-3 TRBV11-2 NA CASSSRGYTDTQYF
TRBJ1-2 TRBV7-9 NA CASSLNGIRGQGYGYTF
TRBJ1-1 TRBV5-1 NA CASSGDTTEAFF
TRBJ2-5 TRBV19 few CASSMATGVGPGAQYF
TRBJ1-4 TRBV11-2 once CASSFLSEFGREKLFF
TRBJ2-6 TRBV24-1 few CATSERFSGANVLTF
TRBJ2-7 TRBV5-4 NA CASSSGQGEHEQYF
TRBJ1-1 TRBV7-9 NA CASSRNQVNTEAFF
TRBJ2-7 TRBV7-6 NA CASSPRGAMEEQYF
TRBJ1-6 TRBV10-3 NA CAISGGQGNSPLHF
TRBJ2-2 TRBV7-3 few CASSSGQITGELFF
TRBJ2-1 TRBV24-1 NA CATSATGARGNEQFF
TRBJ1-2 TRBV5-1 NA CASSPQGAQGYTF
TRBJ2-5 TRBV29-1 NA CSVEGVRGAPHQETQYF
TRBJ1-3 TRBV14 NA CASSQDYGRGSGNTIYF
TRBJ1-6 TRBV25-1 NA CASSHYLESNSPLHF
TRBJ2-1 TRBV10-3 NA CAISASSSSYNEQFF
TRBJ1-1 TRBV3-1/TRBV3-2 NA CASRNRDRSPEAFF
TRBJ2-2 TRBV7-8 NA CASSLSMALTGELFF
TRBJ2-5 TRBV7-3 NA CASSLGDGGALYQETQYF
TRBJ2-7 TRBV7-2 NA CASSQQITYEQYF
TRBJ2-3 TRBV20-1 NA CSALSNTQYF
TRBJ1-2 TRBV4-1 once CASSQEMAGGRDGYTF
TRBJ1-4 TRBV7-8 NA CAIGRPNEKLFF
TRBJ2-2 TRBV21-1 once CASSKEESVANTGELFF